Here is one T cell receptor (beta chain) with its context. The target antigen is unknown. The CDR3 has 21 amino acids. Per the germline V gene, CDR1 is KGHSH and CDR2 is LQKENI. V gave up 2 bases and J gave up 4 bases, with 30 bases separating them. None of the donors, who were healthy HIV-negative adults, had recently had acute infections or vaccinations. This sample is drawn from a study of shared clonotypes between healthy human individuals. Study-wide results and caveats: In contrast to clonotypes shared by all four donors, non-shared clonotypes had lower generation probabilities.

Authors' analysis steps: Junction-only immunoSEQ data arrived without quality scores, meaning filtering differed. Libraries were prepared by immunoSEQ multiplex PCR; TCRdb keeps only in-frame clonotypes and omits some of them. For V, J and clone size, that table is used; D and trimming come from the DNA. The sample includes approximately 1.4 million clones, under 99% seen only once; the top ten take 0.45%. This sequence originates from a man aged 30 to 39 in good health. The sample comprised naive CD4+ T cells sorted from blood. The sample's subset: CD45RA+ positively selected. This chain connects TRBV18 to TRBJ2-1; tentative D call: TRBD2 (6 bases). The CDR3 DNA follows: TGTGCCAGCTCACCAGGGAGGCCTGGAGCAGGGTCCTCGTTCAGGTACAATGAGCAGTTCTTC. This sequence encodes CASSPGRPGAGSSFRYNEQFF.